This T cell receptor beta chain was documented in a study of T cells after yellow fever vaccination. Findings and caveats of the study: CD4 and CD8 compartments shared a small share of clonotypes, likely from convergent recombination. Clones from primary vaccination mostly reappeared after the booster (approximately 96% CD4, around 90% CD8). Peak timing came faster in the weaker secondary response, day 5 versus 15.

Using its own MiXCR run on the 5' RACE reads, TCRdb lists one record per CDR3 protein. The sample consists of around 300,000 distinct CDR3 sequences, roughly 3.9% of them appearing once. This clonotype was found a few times. Antigen specificity is unknown. Trimming took 5 bases from V and 4 from J; bases not matched to a gene: 7. There are 14 residues in the CDR3. From germline, CDR1 is SGHTA and CDR2 FQGTGA. Sample: PBMCs, taken 5 days after the yellow fever booster vaccination. The receptor was derived from a man aged 18 to 30 who received the YFV17D yellow fever vaccine. This sequence joins TRBV7-3 and TRBJ1-1; 7 bases align to TRBD1. The CDR3: CASSVQGRGTEAFF. As DNA, the CDR3 is TGTGCCAGCAGCGTACAGGGGCGTGGCACTGAAGCTTTCTTT.